A single T cell receptor (beta chain) is shown here with its context. What it recognizes is unknown. The junction had 14 bases not matched to a gene; V was cut back by 4 bases and J by 8 bases. The CDR3 runs 16 residues. In germline, CDR1 is SGHTS, CDR2 YDEGEE. The data are from a study of cytomegalovirus exposure and HLA in healthy donors. Study-wide results and limits: Roughly uniform sequencing depth across donors was assumed, possibly incorrectly. A further, later analysis showed that HLA-associated TCR beta chains (compared with equally common others) were more clonally expanded. CMV serostatus stood as the only immune exposure information on hand. Based on reports, TCR beta sequences accurately predicted HLA-A and HLA-B alleles for most subjects.

With 60 Vbeta and 13 Jbeta primers, the PCR was carried out. Sequencing used immunoSEQ multiplex PCR; TCRdb keeps in-frame clones, though not all of them. The top ten hold over 4% of the sample, which has about 130,000 clones, about two thirds seen once. The chain joins TRBV5-8 to TRBJ1-2; TRBD1 aligns across 10 bases. Input material: PBMCs. This TCR was sampled from a man aged 55 to 70 in good health and CMV-seropositive. Written as DNA, the CDR3 is TGTGCCAGCAGCGGGGACCTCGACAGGGGGCTTCGCGGCTACACCTTC. The encoded protein is CASSGDLDRGLRGYTF.